The 15 T cell receptor beta chains listed next were all sequenced from one sample in a study of blood T cell repertoires in COVID-19. This table comes from immunoSEQ multiplex PCR, and its TCRdb copy is limited to in-frame clones, with some not included. The repertoire holds 75,000 or so clones, with approximately 90% as singletons. Sample: peripheral blood. These receptors originate from a woman older than 75 with active or convalescent COVID-19.

The chain couples TRBV4-3 to TRBJ2-1, with 7 bases lining up with TRBD2. In germline, CDR1 is LGHNA, CDR2 YSLEER. The CDR3 contains 16 residues. V shed 0 bases and J 7 bases; nucleotides not matched to a gene: 9. CDR3 nucleotides: TGCGCCAGCAGCCAAGATCCCCCGGGAGGAGCAAATGAGCAGTTCTTC. It yields the protein CASSQDPPGGANEQFF.

This chain uses TRBV30 with TRBJ1-2; TRBD1 aligns across 8 bases. The CDR3 runs to 12 residues. In germline, CDR1 is GTSNPN, CDR2 SVGIG (reference sequence). With 3 bases clipped from V and 8 bases from J, the junction kept 5 bases outside the gene matches. This chain's CDR3 is CAWSSDREGYTF. The CDR3 DNA sequence: TGTGCCTGGAGCTCGGACAGGGAGGGCTACACCTTC.

V gene TRBV29-1 combines with J gene TRBJ1-5; D may be TRBD1 (6 bases). Germline V lookup: CDR1 SQVTM, CDR2 ANQGSEA. V shed 5 bases and J shed 3 bases, with 11 bases lying between them. The CDR3 covers 13 residues. CDR3 DNA: TGCAGCGTTTGCACAGGGTTCAATCAGCCCCAGCATTTT. Protein sequence: CSVCTGFNQPQHF.

The chain combines TRBV24-1 with TRBJ2-7; 10 bases line up with TRBD1. CDR3 length: 17 residues. Trimming cost V 4 bases and J 5 bases; bases outside gene matches: 13. Germline CDR1 KGHDR, CDR2 SFDVKD. The CDR3 spells CATSDRKKTGGFNEQYF. CDR3 DNA sequence: TGTGCCACCAGTGACCGGAAAAAGACAGGGGGCTTCAACGAGCAGTACTTC.

This clone was seen just once. This rearrangement joins TRBV14 to TRBJ2-3; 9 bases are a match to TRBD1. Germline loops: CDR1 SGHDN, CDR2 FVKESK. The CDR3 consists of 18 residues. J gave up 6 bases and V 4 bases, and 17 bases lay outside the gene matches. In DNA, the CDR3 is TGTGCCAGCAGCCCTCTTCGGGGACAGGGCCGGATGTTGGATACGCAGTATTTT. This encodes CASSPLRGQGRMLDTQYF.

The chain combines TRBV19 with TRBJ2-1, with 12 nucleotides matching TRBD2. The CDR3 spans 15 residues. J gave up 4 bases and V 6 bases, and 4 bases lay outside the gene matches. The germline V gene has CDR1 LNHDA and CDR2 SQIVND (reference sequence). In nucleotides, the CDR3 is TGTGCCAGTAGCGATGGACTAGCGGGATACAATGAGCAGTTCTTC. Its translation is CASSDGLAGYNEQFF.

This clone has just one count. The chain links TRBV24-1 to TRBJ2-3; 11 bases agree with TRBD2. V lost 0 bases and J lost 1; bases outside the gene matches: 11. From germline, CDR1 is KGHDR and CDR2 SFDVKD. CDR3 size: 20 residues. Written as DNA, the CDR3 is TGTGCCACCAGTGATTTGCCGGGAAGAACGGGACTAGCGGGCACAGATACGCAGTATTTT. Its protein product is CATSDLPGRTGLAGTDTQYF.

V usage is TRBV27 and J usage is TRBJ1-6; D ambiguous. This CDR3 spans 18 amino acids. Between the trimmed V and J ends, which lost 1 base and 4 bases, there was a span of 17 bases. Germline V gene sequence: CDR1 MNHEY, CDR2 SMNVEV (reference sequence). The CDR3 nucleotides read TGTGCCAGCAGTTTATTGGTCCCGTTCGCGGGTTATAATTCACCCCTCCACTTT. As protein: CASSLLVPFAGYNSPLHF.

This clone was seen a single time. The gene calls are TRBV29-1 and TRBJ2-5; no definite D call. Germline values: CDR1 SQVTM, CDR2 ANQGSEA. V was trimmed by 4 bases and J by 4 bases, leaving 4 bases between them. The CDR3 loop spans 10 amino acids. In nucleotides, the CDR3 is TGCAGCGTTGCAGTAGAGACCCAGTACTTC. Its protein is CSVAVETQYF.

This clone appeared once. V and J are TRBV5-8 and TRBJ2-7; the D gene is possibly TRBD2 (6 bases). Per germline, CDR1 SGHTS and CDR2 YDEGEE. This CDR3 is built from 17 residues. V lost 3 bases and J lost 0, with 19 bases in between. As DNA, the CDR3 is TGTGCCAGCAGCTCCACTAGGTCGGGGAGGAGCTCCTACGAGCAGTACTTC. It is translated as CASSSTRSGRSSYEQYF.

The gene calls are TRBV5-1 and TRBJ2-1; 10 bases map to TRBD1. V was pared by 0 bases and J by 8 bases, with 8 bases of the junction left unmatched. The CDR3 is made up of 16 amino acids. Germline assignment: CDR1 SGHRS and CDR2 YFSETQ. CDR3 sequence reads: CASSLAPGTGADEQFF. The CDR3 coding sequence is TGCGCCAGCAGCTTGGCCCCCGGGACAGGGGCTGATGAGCAGTTCTTC.

This clone was observed a handful of times. The J gene is TRBJ1-1, the V gene TRBV5-1; 10 bases fit TRBD1. The CDR3 extends over 16 amino acids. Unmatched junction bases numbered 7, after V lost 4 bases and J lost 1 base. CDR1 and CDR2 from the germline V gene are SGHRS and YFSETQ. CDR3 sequence reads: CASSKTGGSENTEAFF. The DNA of the CDR3 is TGCGCCAGCAGCAAGACAGGGGGCTCGGAGAACACTGAAGCTTTCTTT.

V usage is TRBV5-1 and J usage is TRBJ2-3; TRBD1 might be the D (6 bases). CDR1 is SGHRS, CDR2 YFSETQ, per germline. The CDR3 has 14 residues. Trimming removed 6 bases at V and 4 bases at J, with 15 bases between. The CDR3 nucleotides read TGCGCCAGCACCCGCTTGGGGGCATCAGATACGCAGTATTTT. Amino acids: CASTRLGASDTQYF.

In its sample, this clone was seen once. The chain joins TRBV5-8 to TRBJ2-3; 10 nucleotides agree with TRBD2. This CDR3 is built from 16 residues. V shed 4 bases, J shed 2 bases, and the junction held 7 bases outside the gene matches. Germline lookup yields CDR1 SGHTS and CDR2 YDEGEE. DNA of the CDR3: TGTGCCAGCAGCCAATCAGGACTAGCGGCCACAGATACGCAGTATTTT. Residues: CASSQSGLAATDTQYF.

The chain recombines TRBV12-3 or TRBV12-4 with TRBJ2-1; unclear D gene. The CDR3 runs to 11 residues. The ends were cut back, 0 bases at V and 9 bases at J, with 3 bases in the middle. DNA for the CDR3: TGTGCCAGCAGTTTAGCCCTTGAGCAGTTCTTC. Its translation is CASSLALEQFF.